What follows is one TCR beta chain and its context. A single base separates this from a much larger clone, so it may be a read error. Germline V gene lookup returns CDR1 SQVTM and CDR2 ANQGSEA. After removal of 3 bases from V and 1 base from J, the junction contained 2 bases not matched to a gene. CDR3 size: 14 residues. This entry comes from a study of Graves' ophthalmopathy and Graves' hyperthyroidism. Amplified TCR beta CDR3 regions were obtained using RNA transcripts as template. RT-PCR in the first round used HTBI primers; a second-round multiplex PCR followed. One entry per CDR3 protein, called by TCRdb with MiXCR from the multiplex PCR reads. The table lists around 1,000,000 distinct CDR3 sequences, 35% to 40% of them singletons, with over 8.5% in the top ten.

The TCR originated in an adult man with Graves' hyperthyroidism. Material: peripheral blood or thyroid tissue (not recorded which). The rearrangement uses TRBV29-1 and TRBJ2-2; 7 bases agree with TRBD1. The CDR3 DNA follows: TGCAGCGTTGAGGGACAGAAGAACACCGGGGAGCTGTTTTTT. This codes for CSVEGQKNTGELFF.